The rows below give T cell receptor beta chains drawn from one sample of a study of cytomegalovirus exposure and HLA in healthy donors. Produced via immunoSEQ multiplex PCR; TCRdb's table is partial and in-frame only. The sample records about 110,000 clones, just under 80% being singletons. The specimen was PBMCs. The receptor set was obtained from a man aged 25-45 years in good health and CMV-seronegative. The CDR3 runs from the conserved cysteine through the conserved F or W.

CASSIATGYEQYF | TRBV19 | 13 | TRBJ2-7
CASSLQDSNTEAFF | TRBV6-5 | 14 | TRBJ1-1
CASIRGTDTGELFF | TRBV28 | 14 | TRBJ2-2
CASRLLAGVDTQYF | TRBV10-2 | 14 | TRBJ2-3
CASSFSTTSTEAFF | TRBV5-1 | 14 | TRBJ1-1
CSVGFRGQGVQETQYF | TRBV29-1 | 16 | TRBJ2-5
CASSLEARAGYGYTF | TRBV5-1 | 15 | TRBJ1-2
CASKGTVGYTF | TRBV6-1 | 11 | TRBJ1-2
CASSGGQGGHYEQYF | TRBV19 | 15 | TRBJ2-7
CASSRQVGAYEQYF | TRBV5-5 | 14 | TRBJ2-7
CASSERASGTYEQYF | TRBV6-1 | 15 | TRBJ2-7
CASSPGTGGFYGYTF | TRBV28 | 15 | TRBJ1-2
CASGLGGNTEAFF | TRBV12-5 | 13 | TRBJ1-1
CASSFRDRGTEAFF | TRBV27 | 14 | TRBJ1-1
CSVAWTGNTGELFF | TRBV29-1 | 14 | TRBJ2-2
CATQQGGTEAFF | TRBV5-5 | 12 | TRBJ1-1
CASNLGQGTIYEQYF | TRBV6-6 | 15 | TRBJ2-7
CASRIAKSSYNEQFF | TRBV28 | 15 | TRBJ2-1
CASSLDSGRPYNEQFF | TRBV5-1 | 16 | TRBJ2-1
CAWGRDLGSPLHF | TRBV30 | 13 | TRBJ1-6
CASSSWPGQGAGETQYF | TRBV5-1 | 17 | TRBJ2-5
CASTRGYQPQHF | TRBV6-1 | 12 | TRBJ1-5
CASNPGGGIGANVLTF | TRBV5-1 | 16 | TRBJ2-6
CASSSGLAGGYEQYF | TRBV7-2 | 15 | TRBJ2-7
CSVQSTMNTEAFF | TRBV29-1 | 13 | TRBJ1-1
CASSVGSLRGEAFF | TRBV19 | 14 | TRBJ1-1
CASSRTDRPTNEKLFF | TRBV19 | 16 | TRBJ1-4
CASSIYGTAANTEAFF | TRBV19 | 16 | TRBJ1-1
CSAGQGLNGYTF | TRBV29-1 | 12 | TRBJ1-2
CASSGTSGGDTGELFF | TRBV6-4 | 16 | TRBJ2-2
CASSLGTSGRTGEQFF | TRBV11-2 | 16 | TRBJ2-1
CASSFPDRGKLFF | TRBV27 | 13 | TRBJ1-4
CASSFSGQGYLETQYF | TRBV5-1 | 16 | TRBJ2-5
CAWNYNNEQFF | TRBV30 | 11 | TRBJ2-1
CASSPGLASLNYEQYF | TRBV5-1 | 16 | TRBJ2-7
CATYRDIGEYRYF | TRBV7-9 | 13 | TRBJ2-4
CASSERGKLEFF | TRBV25-1 | 12 | TRBJ2-1
CASSKDRATDTQYF | TRBV7-9 | 14 | TRBJ2-3
CASSLDRGGAFF | TRBV5-1 | 12 | TRBJ1-1
CASSAGTSGSAANTGELFF | TRBV6-1 | 19 | TRBJ2-2
CASSLVQGNSPLHF | TRBV7-9 | 14 | TRBJ1-6
CASSFTSGVQETQYF | TRBV7-2 | 15 | TRBJ2-5
CATKLHRQGGGYTF | TRBV19 | 14 | TRBJ1-2
CASSPRWGDYQPQHF | TRBV19 | 15 | TRBJ1-5
CASSQGWGTGPSSSTF | TRBV4-1 | 16 | TRBJ1-2
CASSLYGVNTEAFF | TRBV5-6 | 14 | TRBJ1-1
CASSPWTGRETQYF | TRBV7-7 | 14 | TRBJ2-5
CASTSPFSSEPQETQYF | TRBV5-1 | 17 | TRBJ2-5
CASSLGQDYGYTF | TRBV7-9 | 13 | TRBJ1-2
CASSFDTLAKNIQYF | TRBV27 | 15 | TRBJ2-4
CASSPRTRPSEQYF | TRBV2 | 14 | TRBJ2-7
CASSPRGSVYNEQFF | TRBV6-5 | 15 | TRBJ2-1
CASRRDRDTEAFF | TRBV6-5 | 13 | TRBJ1-1
CASSLSLAQDTQYF | TRBV28 | 14 | TRBJ2-3
CASSETVDRGYSPLHF | TRBV6-1 | 16 | TRBJ1-6
CASSGGGGNTIYF | TRBV18 | 13 | TRBJ1-3
CASSQDTGVGYTF | TRBV4-3 | 13 | TRBJ1-2
CASSARLETANEKLFF | TRBV9 | 16 | TRBJ1-4
CASSPGQDTEAFF | TRBV4-3 | 13 | TRBJ1-1
CASISTGGSRLKMNTEAFF | TRBV10-1 | 19 | TRBJ1-1